This T cell receptor beta chain comes out of a study of blood T cell repertoires in COVID-19. Study-level information: COVID-19 samples from acute and convalescent phases originated in the United States, Italy and Spain.

Clinical history as reported by participants underpinned cohort assignment. This CDR3 region has 16 residues. The junction had 7 bases not matched to a gene; V was cut back by 3 bases and J by 5 bases. The germline V gene encodes CDR1 KGHDR and CDR2 SFDVKD. Original methodology: Reference gene primer amplification yielded estimated nucleated cell counts. Clones were read by immunoSEQ multiplex PCR, and TCRdb kept only the in-frame ones, dropping some. Clone size and V and J calls were adopted from that table, with D and trimming inferred from the DNA. The data hold a few hundred thousand clones, with 85% to 90% observed a single time.

The origin of this receptor is a woman aged 18-35 years who had recovered from COVID-19. The material sequenced was PBMCs or T cells enriched from blood (not recorded which). This sequence joins TRBV24-1 and TRBJ1-5, with 9 bases that match TRBD1. The CDR3 DNA reads TGTGCCACCAGTGATGCCACAGGGGGCGGATATCAGCCCCAGCATTTT. Protein: CATSDATGGGYQPQHF.